The 6 T cell receptor beta chains below all came from one sample that was sequenced in a study of cytomegalovirus exposure and HLA in healthy donors. With 60 Vbeta and 13 Jbeta primers, the PCR was carried out. Sequencing was performed with immunoSEQ multiplex PCR; in TCRdb, only in-frame clones are kept and a portion is missing. The profile covers approximately 160,000 clones, with around 86% appearing a single time and roughly 2% taken by the ten largest. Sequenced sample: PBMCs. The receptors were gathered from a human donor in good health.

This chain uses TRBV13 with TRBJ2-1, with TRBD2 matching over 13 bases. V trimming: 4 bases; J trimming: 4 bases; junction bases outside the gene matches: 7. The length of the CDR3 is 17 residues. In germline, CDR1 is PRHDT, CDR2 FYEKMQ (reference sequence). CDR3 nucleotides: TGTGCCAGCAGCTCCTGGACTAGCGGGGGCATTTACAATGAGCAGTTCTTC. It yields the protein CASSSWTSGGIYNEQFF.

The chain combines TRBV6-5 with TRBJ1-4; 8 bases agree with TRBD1. This CDR3 contains 14 residues. Germline V lookup: CDR1 MNHEY, CDR2 SVGAGI. With V trimmed by 7 bases and J by 8 bases, 9 bases remained unmatched. CDR3 nucleotides: TGTGCCAGCACCAGGACAGGGTCACGGGAAAAACTGTTTTTT. Protein product: CASTRTGSREKLFF.

V is TRBV4-1 and J is TRBJ2-7; 9 bases fit TRBD1. Germline-derived CDR1 and CDR2 are MGHRA and YSYEKL. The J segment lost 3 bases and the V segment lost 4 bases, leaving 1 base of the junction unmatched. The CDR3 is 13 amino acids. Here the CDR3 DNA reads TGCGCCAGCAGCCTGGGACAGGGCTACGAGCAGTACTTC. Translated, it gives CASSLGQGYEQYF.

In its sample, this clone was seen once. The J gene is TRBJ2-3, the V gene TRBV6-1; D is unclear. The V end was cut by 7 bases, the J end by 3 bases, with 14 bases between. CDR1 MNHNS and CDR2 SASEGT come from the germline V gene. The CDR3 contains 14 residues. For the CDR3, the DNA is TGTGCCAGCATCCCCAGGCACCATACAGATACGCAGTATTTT. Encoded protein: CASIPRHHTDTQYF.

The chain links TRBV11-2 to TRBJ2-3; D is possibly TRBD1 (6 bases). The CDR3 runs to 14 residues. Trimming removed 10 bases from V and 4 bases from J, with 18 bases in between. Germline CDR1 and CDR2: SGHAT and FQNNGV. The chain's CDR3 is CATKPLTGSDTQYF. The CDR3 DNA reads TGTGCCACCAAGCCGCTGACAGGTTCAGATACGCAGTATTTT.

V and J are TRBV7-9 and TRBJ2-1; D is perhaps TRBD2 (6 bases). CDR3 length equals 13 residues. V lost 1 base to trimming and J lost 6 bases, with 7 bases between them. Germline assignment: CDR1 SEHNR and CDR2 FQNEAQ (reference sequence). The CDR3 region has the DNA TGTGCCAGCAGCTTAGGACTAGTCAATGAGCAGTTCTTC. Translation gives CASSLGLVNEQFF.